This TCR beta chain was identified during a study of cytomegalovirus exposure and HLA in healthy donors. A multiplex PCR was run with 60 Vbeta primers and 13 Jbeta primers. Generated by immunoSEQ multiplex PCR, the TCRdb table keeps only in-frame clones and is missing some. The sample consists of about 140,000 clones, 82% of them appearing once. The sequence came from a man under 40 in good health and CMV-seropositive. Sequencing was done on a sample of PBMCs.

Here the CDR3 reads CASRVTGGLSNQPQHF. CDR3 coding DNA: TGTGCCAGTAGGGTGACAGGGGGTCTTAGCAATCAGCCCCAGCATTTT. The chain links TRBV19 to TRBJ1-5; 9 positions match TRBD1. CDR1 LNHDA and CDR2 SQIVND come from the germline V gene (reference sequence). Germline trimming cut 6 bases from V and 0 bases from J; bases unmatched to any gene: 6. The CDR3 length is 16 residues. Drawing the rest from reference TRBV19 and TRBJ1-5, the complete variable domain is DGGITQSPKYLFRKEGQNVTLSCEQNLNHDAMYWYRQDPGQGLRLIYYSQIVNDFQKGDIAEGYSVSREKKESFPLTVTSAQKNPTAFYLCASRVTGGLSNQPQHFGDGTRLSIL.